This T cell receptor beta chain is from a study of cytomegalovirus exposure and HLA in healthy donors. On this clone: The antigen is undetermined.

With 60 Vbeta and 13 Jbeta primers, the PCR was carried out. Profiling relied on immunoSEQ multiplex PCR, and the TCRdb table lists in-frame clones only, not all of them. The sample data list more than 130,000 clones. Findings and caveats of the study: A few chains tied to CMV proved CMV antigen-specific in vitro. In a later analysis, an Asian-associated ancestry cluster reportedly showed fewer N-insertions than the approximately 670-donor mean.

The sequenced sample consisted of PBMCs. The origin of this receptor is a man in his forties in good health and CMV-seronegative.

CDR3 sequence (DNA): TGTGCTAGTGCCTTACAGGGGGCGCGTAGAAACATTCAGTACTTC. Translating it yields CASALQGARRNIQYF. This rearrangement joins TRBV12-5 to TRBJ2-4; 9 positions agree with TRBD1. This CDR3 contains 15 residues. J was trimmed by 6 bases and V by 7 bases; bases with no gene match: 10. The V gene's germline CDR1 is LGHNT and CDR2 FRNRAP. The whole variable domain, remainder taken from reference TRBV12-5 and TRBJ2-4, is DARVTQTPRHKVTEMGQEVTMRCQPILGHNTVFWYRQTMMQGLELLAYFRNRAPLDDSGMPKDRFSAEMPDATLATLKIQPSEPRDSAVYFCASALQGARRNIQYFGAGTRLSVL.